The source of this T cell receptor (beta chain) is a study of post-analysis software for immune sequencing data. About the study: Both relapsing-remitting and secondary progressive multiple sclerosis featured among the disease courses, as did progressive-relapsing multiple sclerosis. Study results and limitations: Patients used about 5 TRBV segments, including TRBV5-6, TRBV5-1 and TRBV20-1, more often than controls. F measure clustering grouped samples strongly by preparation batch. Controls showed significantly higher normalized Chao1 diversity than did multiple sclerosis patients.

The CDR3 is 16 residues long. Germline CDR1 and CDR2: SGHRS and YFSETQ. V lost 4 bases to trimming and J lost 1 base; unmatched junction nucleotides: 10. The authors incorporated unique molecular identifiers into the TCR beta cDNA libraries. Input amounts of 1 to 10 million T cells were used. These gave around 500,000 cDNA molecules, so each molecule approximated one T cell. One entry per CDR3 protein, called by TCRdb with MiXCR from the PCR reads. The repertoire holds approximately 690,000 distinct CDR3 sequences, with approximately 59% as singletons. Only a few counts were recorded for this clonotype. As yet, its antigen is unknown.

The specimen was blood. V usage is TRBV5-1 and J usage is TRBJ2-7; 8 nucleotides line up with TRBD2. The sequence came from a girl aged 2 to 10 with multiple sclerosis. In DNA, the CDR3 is TGCGCCAGCAGCCCGGGTGAGCGGGGGACGTCCTACGAGCAGTACTTC. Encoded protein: CASSPGERGTSYEQYF.